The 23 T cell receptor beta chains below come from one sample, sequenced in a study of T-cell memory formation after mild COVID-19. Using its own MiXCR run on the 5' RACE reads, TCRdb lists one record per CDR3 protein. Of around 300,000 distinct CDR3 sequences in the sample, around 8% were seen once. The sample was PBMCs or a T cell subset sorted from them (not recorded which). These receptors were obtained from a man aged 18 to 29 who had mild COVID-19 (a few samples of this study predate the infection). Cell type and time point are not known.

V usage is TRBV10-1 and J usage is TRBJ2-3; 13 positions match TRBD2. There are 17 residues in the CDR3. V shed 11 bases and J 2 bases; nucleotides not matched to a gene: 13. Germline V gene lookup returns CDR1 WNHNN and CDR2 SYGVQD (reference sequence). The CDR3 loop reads CAGGPRTSGGSTDTQYF. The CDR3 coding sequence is TGCGCCGGGGGACCCCGGACTAGCGGGGGATCCACAGATACGCAGTATTTT.

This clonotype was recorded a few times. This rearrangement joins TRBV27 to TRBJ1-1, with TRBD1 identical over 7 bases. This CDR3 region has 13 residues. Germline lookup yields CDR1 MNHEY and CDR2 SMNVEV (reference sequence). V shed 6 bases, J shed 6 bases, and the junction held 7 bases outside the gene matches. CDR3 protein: CASSNSGTAEAFF. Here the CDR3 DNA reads TGTGCCAGCAGCAACTCCGGGACAGCTGAAGCTTTCTTT.

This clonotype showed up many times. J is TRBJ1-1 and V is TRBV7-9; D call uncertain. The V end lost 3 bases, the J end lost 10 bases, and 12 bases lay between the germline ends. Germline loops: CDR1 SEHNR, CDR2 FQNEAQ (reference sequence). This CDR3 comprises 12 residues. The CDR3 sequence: CASSLTPHLAFF. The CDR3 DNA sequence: TGTGCCAGCAGCTTGACGCCTCACCTAGCTTTCTTT.

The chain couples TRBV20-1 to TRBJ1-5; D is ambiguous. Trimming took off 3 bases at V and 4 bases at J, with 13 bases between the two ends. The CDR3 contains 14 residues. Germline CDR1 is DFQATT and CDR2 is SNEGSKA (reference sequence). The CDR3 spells CSASNQPGNQPQHF. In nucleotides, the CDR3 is TGCAGTGCTAGTAATCAGCCCGGGAATCAGCCCCAGCATTTT.

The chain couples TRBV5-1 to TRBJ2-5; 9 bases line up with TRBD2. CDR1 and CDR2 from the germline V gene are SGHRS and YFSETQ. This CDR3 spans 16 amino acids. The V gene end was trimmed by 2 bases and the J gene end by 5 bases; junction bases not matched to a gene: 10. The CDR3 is CASSFSGAGGRETQYF. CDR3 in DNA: TGCGCCAGCAGCTTCTCTGGCGCGGGGGGGCGGGAGACCCAGTACTTC.

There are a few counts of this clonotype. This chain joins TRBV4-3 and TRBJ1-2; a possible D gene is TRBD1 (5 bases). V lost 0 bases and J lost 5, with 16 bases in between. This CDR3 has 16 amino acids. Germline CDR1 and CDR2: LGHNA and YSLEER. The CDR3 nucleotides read TGCGCCAGCAGCCAAGACCCGAGGGGCGGAAAATATGGCTACACCTTC. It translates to CASSQDPRGGKYGYTF.

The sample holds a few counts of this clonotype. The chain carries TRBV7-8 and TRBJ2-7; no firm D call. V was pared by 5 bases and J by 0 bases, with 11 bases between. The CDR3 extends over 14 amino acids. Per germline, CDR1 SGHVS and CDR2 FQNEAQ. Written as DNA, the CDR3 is TGTGCCAGCAGCCCCAAGAGTAGCTCCTACGAGCAGTACTTC. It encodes CASSPKSSSYEQYF.

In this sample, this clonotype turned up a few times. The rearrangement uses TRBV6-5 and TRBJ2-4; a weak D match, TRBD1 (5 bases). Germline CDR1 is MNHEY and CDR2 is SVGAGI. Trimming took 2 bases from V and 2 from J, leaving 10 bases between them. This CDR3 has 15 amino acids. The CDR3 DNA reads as TGTGCCAGCAGTTACGGGGCCCTATCCAAAAACATTCAGTACTTC. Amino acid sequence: CASSYGALSKNIQYF.

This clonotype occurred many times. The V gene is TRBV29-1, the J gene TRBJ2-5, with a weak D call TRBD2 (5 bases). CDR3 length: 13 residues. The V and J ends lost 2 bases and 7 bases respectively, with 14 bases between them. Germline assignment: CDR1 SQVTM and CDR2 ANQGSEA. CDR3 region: CSVESAPGGTQYF. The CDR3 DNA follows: TGCAGCGTTGAATCGGCACCCGGAGGGACCCAGTACTTC.

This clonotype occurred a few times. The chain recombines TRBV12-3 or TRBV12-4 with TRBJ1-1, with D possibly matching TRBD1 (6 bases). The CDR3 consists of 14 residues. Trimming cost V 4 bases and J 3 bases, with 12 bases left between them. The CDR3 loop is CASSSLGADTEAFF. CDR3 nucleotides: TGTGCCAGCAGTTCCCTGGGGGCGGACACTGAAGCTTTCTTT.

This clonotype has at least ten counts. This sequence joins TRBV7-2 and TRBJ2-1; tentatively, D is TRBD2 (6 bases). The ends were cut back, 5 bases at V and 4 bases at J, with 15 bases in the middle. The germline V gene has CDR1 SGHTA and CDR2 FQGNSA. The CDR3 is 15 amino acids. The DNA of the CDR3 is TGTGCCAGCAGCCGGGACTTCTCGCCTTACAATGAGCAGTTCTTC. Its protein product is CASSRDFSPYNEQFF.

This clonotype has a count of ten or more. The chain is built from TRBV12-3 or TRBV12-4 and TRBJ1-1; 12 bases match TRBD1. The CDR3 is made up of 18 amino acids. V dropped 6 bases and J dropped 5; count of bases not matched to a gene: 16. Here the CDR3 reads CASRLLVGTGGSGTEAFF. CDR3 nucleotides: TGTGCCAGCAGGTTATTGGTAGGGACAGGGGGCTCGGGGACTGAAGCTTTCTTT.

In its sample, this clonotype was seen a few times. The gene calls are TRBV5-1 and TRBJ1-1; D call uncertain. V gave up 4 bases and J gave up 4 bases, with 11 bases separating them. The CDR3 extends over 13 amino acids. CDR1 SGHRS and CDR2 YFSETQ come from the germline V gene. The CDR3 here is CASSPTSSTEAFF. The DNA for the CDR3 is TGCGCCAGCAGCCCTACATCTAGCACTGAAGCTTTCTTT. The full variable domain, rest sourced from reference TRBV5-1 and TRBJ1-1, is KAGVTQTPRYLIKTRGQQVTLSCSPISGHRSVSWYQQTPGQGLQFLFEYFSETQRNKGNFPGRFSGRQFSNSRSEMNVSTLELGDSALYLCASSPTSSTEAFFGQGTRLTVV.

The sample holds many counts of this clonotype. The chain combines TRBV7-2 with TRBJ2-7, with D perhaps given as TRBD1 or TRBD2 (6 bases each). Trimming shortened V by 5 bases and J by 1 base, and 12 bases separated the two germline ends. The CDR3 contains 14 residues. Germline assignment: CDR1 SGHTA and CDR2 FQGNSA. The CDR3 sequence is CASSPGATSYEQYF. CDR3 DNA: TGTGCCAGCAGCCCGGGGGCCACGTCCTACGAGCAGTACTTC.

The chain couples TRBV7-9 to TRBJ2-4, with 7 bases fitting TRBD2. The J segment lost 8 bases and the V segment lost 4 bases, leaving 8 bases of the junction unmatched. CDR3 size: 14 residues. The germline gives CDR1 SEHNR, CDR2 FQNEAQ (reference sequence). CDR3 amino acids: CASSSQGREYIQYF. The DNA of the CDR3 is TGTGCCAGCAGCTCTCAAGGGAGGGAGTACATTCAGTACTTC.

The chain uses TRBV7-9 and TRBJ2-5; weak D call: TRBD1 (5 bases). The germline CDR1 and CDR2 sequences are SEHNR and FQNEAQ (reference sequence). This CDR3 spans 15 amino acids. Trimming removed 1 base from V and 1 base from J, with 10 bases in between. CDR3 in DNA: TGTGCCAGCAGCTTAGGGCAGGGAAGCCAAGAGACCCAGTACTTC. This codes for CASSLGQGSQETQYF. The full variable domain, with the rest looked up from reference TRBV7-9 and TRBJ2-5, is DTGVSQNPRHKITKRGQNVTFRCDPISEHNRLYWYRQTLGQGPEFLTYFQNEAQLEKSRLLSDRFSAERPKGSFSTLEIQRTEQGDSAMYLCASSLGQGSQETQYFGPGTRLLVL.

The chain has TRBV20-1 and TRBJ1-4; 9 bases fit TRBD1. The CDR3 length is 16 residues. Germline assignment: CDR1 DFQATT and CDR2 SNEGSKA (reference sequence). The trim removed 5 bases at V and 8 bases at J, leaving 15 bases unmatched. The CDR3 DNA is TGCAGTGCTGTCAACCCGCCAGGACAGGGGAACGAAAAACTGTTTTTT. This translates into CSAVNPPGQGNEKLFF.

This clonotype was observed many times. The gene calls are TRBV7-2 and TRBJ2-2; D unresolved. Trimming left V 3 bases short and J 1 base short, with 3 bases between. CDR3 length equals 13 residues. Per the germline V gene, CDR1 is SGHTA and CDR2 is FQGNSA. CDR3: CASSFRNTGELFF. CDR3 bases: TGTGCCAGCAGCTTCAGGAACACCGGGGAGCTGTTTTTT.

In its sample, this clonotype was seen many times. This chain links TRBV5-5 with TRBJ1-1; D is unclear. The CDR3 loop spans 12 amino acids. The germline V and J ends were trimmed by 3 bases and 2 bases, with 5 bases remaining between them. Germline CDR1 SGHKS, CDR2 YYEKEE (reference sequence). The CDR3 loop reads CASSSPNTEAFF. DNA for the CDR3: TGTGCCAGCAGCTCCCCCAACACTGAAGCTTTCTTT.

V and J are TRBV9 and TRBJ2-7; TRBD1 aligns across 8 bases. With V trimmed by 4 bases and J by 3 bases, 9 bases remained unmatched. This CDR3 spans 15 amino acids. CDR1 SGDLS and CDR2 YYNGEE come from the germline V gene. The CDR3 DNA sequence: TGTGCCAGCAGCCCCGGGCAGGGGGCTTTCTACGAGCAGTACTTC. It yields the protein CASSPGQGAFYEQYF.

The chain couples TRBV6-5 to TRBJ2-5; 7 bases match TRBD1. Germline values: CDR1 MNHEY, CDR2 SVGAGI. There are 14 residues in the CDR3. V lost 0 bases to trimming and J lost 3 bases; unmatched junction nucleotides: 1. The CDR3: CASSYSGTEETQYF. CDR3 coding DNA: TGTGCCAGCAGTTACTCAGGGACAGAAGAGACCCAGTACTTC.

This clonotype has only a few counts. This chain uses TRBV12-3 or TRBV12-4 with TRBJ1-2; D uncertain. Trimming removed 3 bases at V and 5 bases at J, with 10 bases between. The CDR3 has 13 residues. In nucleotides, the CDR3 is TGTGCCAGCAGTTTGGTGGGCAAATATGGCTACACCTTC. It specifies CASSLVGKYGYTF.

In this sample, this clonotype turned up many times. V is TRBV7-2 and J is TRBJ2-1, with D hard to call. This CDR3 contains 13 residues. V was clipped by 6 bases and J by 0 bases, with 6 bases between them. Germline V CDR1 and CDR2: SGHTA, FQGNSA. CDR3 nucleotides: TGTGCCAGCAGTCCTCCCTCCTACAATGAGCAGTTCTTC. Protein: CASSPPSYNEQFF.